A selection of T cell receptor beta chains follows, all from one sample in a study of shared clonotypes between healthy human individuals. The method was immunoSEQ multiplex PCR; TCRdb's version includes in-frame clones alone and lacks a portion of them. The repertoire holds more than 2 million clones, with about 95% as singletons. The sample was naive CD8+ T cells sorted from blood. These receptors originate from a young man in good health. CDR3s include the opening cysteine and the closing phenylalanine or tryptophan. Each record gives: V gene, J gene, CDR3 protein.

v_call: TRBV14
j_call: TRBJ2-7
cdr3_aa: CASSLDRGDPYEQYF

v_call: TRBV7-9
j_call: TRBJ2-7
cdr3_aa: CASSTSTSGSYEQYF

v_call: TRBV5-1
j_call: TRBJ2-7
cdr3_aa: CASQPAGGPYEQYF

v_call: TRBV11-2
j_call: TRBJ2-7
cdr3_aa: CASSGLGLTAYEQYF

v_call: TRBV27
j_call: TRBJ2-7
cdr3_aa: CASSHGQPYEQYF

v_call: TRBV5-6
j_call: TRBJ1-1
cdr3_aa: CASSLSSSAEAFF

v_call: TRBV27
j_call: TRBJ1-2
cdr3_aa: CASSFSGRNGYTF

v_call: TRBV27
j_call: TRBJ1-1
cdr3_aa: CASSSDSLNTEAFF

v_call: TRBV27
j_call: TRBJ2-7
cdr3_aa: CASSPQAVSGGSYEQYF

v_call: TRBV30
j_call: TRBJ1-2
cdr3_aa: CASRSNYGYTF

v_call: TRBV4-3
j_call: TRBJ2-1
cdr3_aa: CASSQDAGAVDEQFF

v_call: TRBV6-5
j_call: TRBJ2-7
cdr3_aa: CASSSGTMFNEQYF

v_call: TRBV11-3
j_call: TRBJ2-3
cdr3_aa: CASSLYRGTTDTQYF

v_call: TRBV10-2
j_call: TRBJ1-2
cdr3_aa: CASSSFGQGDSGYTF

v_call: TRBV12-5
j_call: TRBJ2-7
cdr3_aa: CASGLGTGLSSYEQYF

v_call: TRBV9
j_call: TRBJ2-7
cdr3_aa: CASSQGYEQYF

v_call: TRBV12-5
j_call: TRBJ2-1
cdr3_aa: CASGTGGLANYNEQFF

v_call: TRBV7-9
j_call: TRBJ2-7
cdr3_aa: CASRPEEGGYEQYF